The entry below gives a single TCR beta chain sequence along with its context. CDR1 is GTSNPN and CDR2 is SVGIG in the germline V gene (reference sequence). The CDR3 is 13 amino acids. V lost 3 bases and J 4 bases, leaving 12 bases between the germline ends. The data are from a study of blood T cell repertoires in COVID-19. Study summary: Italy, Spain and the United States were the sources of the convalescent and acute COVID-19 samples. PBMCs, B-cell-depleted T cells, or T cells were the source of the cDNA or gDNA that made up the material.

As processed by the authors: Estimates of nucleated cell counts were drawn from the amplification of reference gene primers. The data were produced by immunoSEQ multiplex PCR, yet TCRdb's version contains in-frame clones alone and is incomplete. V, J and clone size are taken as reported in that table, and D and trimming were inferred from the DNA itself. Among over 250,000 clones, 75% to 90% were seen once, and the ten largest hold under 2.5%. This clonotype was obtained from a man aged 45-60 years with acute or convalescent COVID-19. Material for sequencing was peripheral blood. The chain couples TRBV30 to TRBJ1-2; D is possibly TRBD1 (5 bases). The CDR3 region is CAWSADRGYGYTF. The DNA for the CDR3 is TGTGCCTGGAGCGCAGACAGAGGCTATGGCTACACCTTC.